This TCR beta chain was profiled in a study of cytotoxic CD8 clonotypes in ibrutinib-treated CLL. Study overall: Among responders, 24 were partial and 2 complete; after median approximately 62 months, roughly 14 stayed remitted and around twelve progressed. The response samples were taken once patients had been treated for a median of approximately 12 months, range 6 to 36. Sample averages reached hundreds of thousands of productive templates and tens of thousands of productive rearrangements.

With V trimmed by 5 bases and J by 1 base, 6 bases remained unmatched. Per germline, CDR1 SGHAT and CDR2 FQDESV (reference sequence). The length of the CDR3 is 16 residues. Study-level findings and limits: Samples from sustained-remission and progressing patients were taken at different times.

As regards this clone: As yet, its antigen is unknown.

The assay was immunoSEQ multiplex PCR, and TCRdb's table has in-frame clones only and misses some. The sample lists fewer than 200,000 clones; about four fifths were seen once. Material: PBMCs, obtained after 24 months of ibrutinib treatment. The sequence came from a human donor with chronic lymphocytic leukemia. The chain carries TRBV11-1 and TRBJ2-5; 11 bases map to TRBD1. CDR3 DNA: TGTGCCAGCAGCCCGCGGACAGGGGGCGCCCAAGAGACCCAGTACTTC. Its protein is CASSPRTGGAQETQYF.